A single sample is the source of the 11 T cell receptor beta chains below, sequenced in a study of T cell changes during pregnancy in multiple sclerosis (dated by TCRdb to between 2017 and 2020). To prepare the library, the immunoSEQ multiplex PCR assay was applied. TCRdb limited this immuneACCESS table to in-frame rearrangements with V and J called. A share of clones is missing; checked studies link under half to unresolved V genes, and the rest is unexplained. The sample table shows about 22,000 clones, and about 88% are seen once. Roughly 7.7% of the sample is held by the ten biggest clonotypes. The sequencing here drew on CD8+ T cells from peripheral blood mononuclear cells, taken after pregnancy. Receptors were obtained from a female donor with multiple sclerosis, enrolled in a pregnancy study.

V is TRBV2 and J is TRBJ2-1, with 9 bases that match TRBD1. Germline V gives CDR1 SNHLY, CDR2 FYNNEI. With 7 bases clipped from V and 8 bases from J, the junction kept 9 bases outside the gene matches. The CDR3 is 14 residues long. CDR3 sequence: CASIEDRGTDEQFF. The CDR3, as DNA: TGTGCCAGCATTGAGGACAGGGGTACGGATGAGCAGTTCTTC.

V and J are TRBV6-5 and TRBJ2-7, with 9 positions matching TRBD1. This CDR3 contains 16 residues. After removal of 0 bases from V and 5 bases from J, the junction contained 8 bases not matched to a gene. Germline CDR1 MNHEY, CDR2 SVGAGI. The CDR3 protein is CASSYSGLRDRDEQYF. CDR3 coding DNA: TGTGCCAGCAGTTACTCCGGCCTCCGGGACAGGGACGAGCAGTACTTC.

CDR3 residues: CASSLGQQRGSQETQYF. The CDR3 DNA reads TGCGCCAGCAGCTTGGGACAGCAAAGGGGATCCCAAGAGACCCAGTACTTC. The genes are TRBV5-1 and TRBJ2-5; perhaps TRBD1 as D (5 bases). Trimming took 0 bases from V and 1 from J, leaving 16 bases between them. Germline V lookup: CDR1 SGHRS, CDR2 YFSETQ. The CDR3 runs to 17 residues.

The chain combines TRBV6-5 with TRBJ1-4, with TRBD1 matching 9 bases. V gave up 4 bases and J gave up 7 bases; unmatched junction bases: 7. The CDR3 is made up of 15 amino acids. The germline CDR1 and CDR2 sequences are MNHEY and SVGAGI. CDR3: CASSFRTGDGEKLFF. CDR3 DNA: TGTGCCAGCAGTTTTCGGACAGGGGACGGTGAAAAACTGTTTTTT.

V and J are TRBV5-1 and TRBJ2-5; TRBD1 matches 11 bases. V lost 2 bases to trimming and J lost 5 bases; unmatched junction nucleotides: 5. Germline V gene lookup returns CDR1 SGHRS and CDR2 YFSETQ. The CDR3 covers 15 residues. In DNA, the CDR3 is TGCGCCAGCAGCTTCACCGGGACAGGGGGTGAGACCCAGTACTTC. Translated, it gives CASSFTGTGGETQYF.

This clone turned up a few times. The chain is built from TRBV9 and TRBJ1-1; a possible D gene is TRBD1 (6 bases). CDR3 length: 13 amino acids. V gave up 2 bases and J gave up 7 bases, with 12 bases separating them. The germline gives CDR1 SGDLS, CDR2 YYNGEE. In nucleotides, the CDR3 is TGTGCCAGCAGCGTGACAGGTGGCATTGAAGCTTTCTTT. Residues: CASSVTGGIEAFF.

The chain has TRBV29-1 and TRBJ2-1; 8 bases agree with TRBD1. In germline, CDR1 is SQVTM, CDR2 ANQGSEA. This CDR3 is 14 amino acids long. J was trimmed by 1 base and V by 7 bases; bases with no gene match: 6. CDR3 protein: CSGFRTGSYNEQFF. The CDR3, as DNA: TGCAGCGGATTTAGGACAGGGTCCTACAATGAGCAGTTCTTC.

The chain combines TRBV7-9 with TRBJ1-2; D is ambiguous. V lost 3 bases and J lost 5, with 4 bases in between. From germline, CDR1 is SEHNR and CDR2 FQNEAQ (reference sequence). The CDR3 length is 11 residues. CDR3 amino acids: CASSFRYGYTF. The CDR3 DNA is TGTGCCAGCAGCTTCCGTTATGGCTACACCTTC.

Here the CDR3 reads CASRAGISYGYTF. The CDR3, as DNA: TGTGCCAGTAGGGCAGGGATATCCTATGGCTACACCTTC. This sequence joins TRBV19 and TRBJ1-2, with D possibly TRBD1 on 5 matching bases. The V end was cut by 6 bases, the J end by 4 bases, with 12 bases between. Germline V lookup: CDR1 LNHDA, CDR2 SQIVND (reference sequence). The CDR3 length is 13 residues.

The rearrangement joins TRBV19 to TRBJ1-1, with D possibly being TRBD1 (6 bases). CDR1 is LNHDA and CDR2 is SQIVND in the germline V gene (reference sequence). V shed 5 bases and J shed 2 bases, with 24 bases lying between them. This CDR3 has 18 amino acids. CDR3: CASSPPHFRQDLNTEAFF. The CDR3 DNA reads as TGTGCCAGTAGTCCGCCCCACTTCAGACAGGACCTCAACACTGAAGCTTTCTTT. Using reference TRBV19 and TRBJ1-1 for the parts outside the CDR3, the full variable domain is DGGITQSPKYLFRKEGQNVTLSCEQNLNHDAMYWYRQDPGQGLRLIYYSQIVNDFQKGDIAEGYSVSREKKESFPLTVTSAQKNPTAFYLCASSPPHFRQDLNTEAFFGQGTRLTVV.

V and J are TRBV7-3 and TRBJ1-2; possibly TRBD1 for D (6 bases). Trimming shortened V by 0 bases and J by 6 bases, and 11 bases separated the two germline ends. Germline CDR1 SGHTA, CDR2 FQGTGA. The CDR3 extends over 14 amino acids. CDR3 DNA sequence: TGTGCCAGCAGCTTAACGTCGGCAGGGGATGGCTACACCTTC. Its translation is CASSLTSAGDGYTF.